These T cell receptor beta chains were read from a single sample in a study of cytomegalovirus exposure and HLA in healthy donors. Produced via immunoSEQ multiplex PCR; TCRdb's table is partial and in-frame only. The sample yields more than 85,000 clones, 63% seen once. Material for sequencing was PBMCs. These receptors came from a woman between 25 and 40 years old in good health and CMV-seronegative. CDR3s include the opening cysteine and the closing phenylalanine or tryptophan. The D gene is left open where the match is weak. The size field is filled for only some rows; it gives once, few, many or a size class.

j_call d_call cdr3_length v_call clone_size cdr3_aa cdr3_nt
TRBJ2-7 TRBD2 16 TRBV28 . CASSSAGLADPYEQYF TGTGCCAGCAGTTCCGCGGGACTAGCGGATCCCTACGAGCAGTACTTC
TRBJ1-3 . 15 TRBV9 few CASSVGRGTQNTIYF TGTGCCAGCAGCGTAGGACGGGGGACTCAAAACACCATATATTTT
TRBJ1-6 . 13 TRBV30 . CAWSRRGGSPLHF TGTGCCTGGAGTCGAAGGGGAGGTTCACCCCTCCACTTT
TRBJ1-1 TRBD1 14 TRBV6-4 few CASRRTGGASEAFF TGTGCCAGCCGAAGGACAGGGGGCGCGTCTGAAGCTTTCTTT
TRBJ2-1 TRBD2 16 TRBV11-2 few CASSLVLAGAYNEQFF TGTGCCAGCAGCTTAGTGCTAGCGGGGGCCTACAATGAGCAGTTCTTC
TRBJ1-4 TRBD1 15 TRBV6-5 . CASSVFGTGLEKLFF TGTGCCAGCAGTGTCTTCGGGACAGGACTTGAAAAACTGTTTTTT
TRBJ2-5 TRBD2 18 TRBV4-2 . CASSQDRGAGGAKETQYF TGTGCCAGCAGCCAAGATAGGGGTGCCGGGGGGGCTAAAGAGACCCAGTACTTC
TRBJ2-3 . 13 TRBV23-1 . CASSQSVLDTQYF TGCGCCAGCAGTCAATCCGTCTTAGATACGCAGTATTTT
TRBJ2-7 TRBD1 13 TRBV27 . CASGRTGGHEQYF TGTGCCAGCGGCCGGACAGGGGGACACGAGCAGTACTTC
TRBJ2-7 TRBD1 17 TRBV19 . CASSLRPMGDRVHEQYF TGTGCCAGTAGTCTCCGTCCCATGGGGGACAGGGTCCACGAGCAGTACTTC
TRBJ2-7 TRBD2 15 TRBV5-1 many CASSRGGGDSYEQYF TGCGCCAGCAGCCGGGGGGGAGGGGACTCCTACGAGCAGTACTTC
TRBJ1-6 . 12 TRBV5-8 . CASSSRTGTLHF TGTGCCAGCAGCTCCCGGACGGGGACCCTCCACTTT
TRBJ1-1 . 15 TRBV27 . CASSLSYGSGTEAFF TGTGCCAGCAGTTTATCGTACGGGTCGGGCACTGAAGCTTTCTTT
TRBJ1-4 . 13 TRBV28 . CASSLPGYEKLFF TGTGCCAGCAGTTTACCAGGTTACGAAAAACTGTTTTTT
TRBJ2-2 TRBD2 16 TRBV19 . CASSIGLAGGPGELFF TGTGCCAGTAGTATTGGGCTAGCGGGGGGTCCCGGGGAGCTGTTTTTT
TRBJ2-5 . 17 TRBV7-8 . CASSLVSASNGEGTQYF TGTGCCAGCAGCTTAGTTTCGGCATCGAACGGGGAAGGAACCCAGTACTTC
TRBJ1-5 . 13 TRBV7-9 . CASSSRGNQPQHF TGTGCCAGCAGTAGCAGGGGCAATCAGCCCCAGCATTTT
TRBJ1-1 . 15 TRBV7-9 . CASSFLAGLATEAFF TGTGCCAGCAGCTTTCTGGCAGGGCTGGCCACTGAAGCTTTCTTT
TRBJ2-7 . 13 TRBV5-4 . CASSPWGGYEQYF TGTGCCAGCAGCCCCTGGGGAGGATACGAGCAGTACTTC
TRBJ1-4 . 14 TRBV5-4 few CASSQWGGGEKLFF TGTGCCAGCAGCCAATGGGGGGGAGGAGAAAAACTGTTTTTT
TRBJ2-7 . 14 TRBV29-1 . CSVEGSGPWSEQYF TGCAGCGTTGAAGGAAGCGGTCCCTGGAGCGAGCAGTACTTC
TRBJ1-1 . 11 TRBV28 few CASSFLTEAFF TGTGCCAGCAGTTTCTTAACTGAAGCTTTCTTT
TRBJ2-5 TRBD1 14 TRBV19 once CASSIGTAQETQYF TGTGCCAGTAGTATCGGGACAGCCCAAGAGACCCAGTACTTC
TRBJ2-7 TRBD1 15 TRBV9 . CASSVGWDRAHEQYF TGTGCCAGCAGCGTAGGGTGGGACAGGGCTCACGAGCAGTACTTC
TRBJ2-5 . 14 TRBV12-2 few CASRLALGGETQYF TGTGCAAGTCGCTTAGCGCTCGGAGGAGAGACCCAGTACTTC
TRBJ2-5 . 15 TRBV7-8 few CASSLRSTVRETQYF TGTGCCAGCAGCTTACGGTCTACTGTGAGAGAGACCCAGTACTTC
TRBJ1-1 . 10 TRBV7-9 . CASSGTEAFF TGTGCCAGCAGCGGGACAGAAGCTTTCTTT
TRBJ1-5 TRBD1 14 TRBV28 . CASSLYRGNQPQHF TGTGCCAGCAGTTTGTACAGGGGTAATCAGCCCCAGCATTTT
TRBJ2-1 . 13 TRBV11-2 . CASSLDGAGEQFF TGTGCCAGCAGCTTAGACGGAGCCGGTGAGCAGTTCTTC
TRBJ2-7 TRBD1 14 TRBV7-2 once CASSFRTGQGEQYF TGTGCCAGCAGCTTTCGGACAGGGCAAGGCGAGCAGTACTTC
TRBJ2-1 . 10 TRBV28 . CASSFDEQFF TGTGCCAGCAGTTTCGATGAGCAGTTCTTC
TRBJ2-5 . 12 TRBV5-4 . CASGLYQETQYF TGTGCCAGCGGACTATACCAAGAGACCCAGTACTTC
TRBJ2-2 . 13 TRBV6-1 . CASSEKGVDQQFF TGTGCCAGCAGTGAAAAGGGAGTGGACCAGCAGTTTTTT
TRBJ2-1 TRBD2 13 TRBV10-3 once CAFGERGYNEQFF TGTGCCTTCGGGGAGCGGGGATACAATGAGCAGTTCTTC
TRBJ2-5 . 16 TRBV11-3 . CASSLAGRGHQETQYF TGTGCCAGCAGCTTAGCCGGGAGGGGGCATCAAGAGACCCAGTACTTC
TRBJ1-2 . 13 TRBV4-2 . CASSPNDSDGYTF TGTGCCAGCAGCCCCAACGACAGTGATGGCTACACCTTC